The 9 T cell receptor beta chains below were found in one sample sequenced in a study of cytomegalovirus exposure and HLA in healthy donors. Both 60 Vbeta primers and 13 Jbeta primers went into the PCR. Assay: immunoSEQ multiplex PCR; the TCRdb copy retains only in-frame clones and omits some. Here the sample spans about 96,000 clones, 64% being singletons. The sample taken for sequencing was PBMCs. These receptor sequences come from a man in his sixties in good health and CMV-seronegative.

The chain combines TRBV28 with TRBJ1-5, with 9 bases that match TRBD1. Looked up from germline, CDR1 is MDHEN and CDR2 is SYDVKM. The CDR3 is made up of 15 amino acids. The trim removed 3 bases at V and 6 bases at J, leaving 6 bases unmatched. The CDR3 sequence: CASSFHTGGLQPQHF. As DNA, the CDR3 is TGTGCCAGCAGTTTCCACACAGGGGGCCTTCAGCCCCAGCATTTT. Complete variable domain (other parts from reference TRBV28 and TRBJ1-5): DVKVTQSSRYLVKRTGEKVFLECVQDMDHENMFWYRQDPGLGLRLIYFSYDVKMKEKGDIPEGYSVSREKKERFSLILESASTNQTSMYLCASSFHTGGLQPQHFGDGTRLSIL.

The DNA of the CDR3 is TGTGCCAGCAGCTTTTTAAAGGGCGGCGGGATCGAGACCCAGTACTTC. As protein: CASSFLKGGGIETQYF. The gene calls are TRBV5-6 and TRBJ2-5; D may be TRBD2 (6 bases). V was clipped by 2 bases and J by 5 bases, with 19 bases between them. Germline CDR1 SGHDT, CDR2 YYEEEE. The CDR3 totals 16 residues.

The V and J genes are TRBV7-8 and TRBJ2-4, with TRBD2 identical over 10 bases. The CDR3 has 15 residues. With 3 bases clipped from V and 5 bases from J, the junction kept 4 bases outside the gene matches. The germline gives CDR1 SGHVS, CDR2 FQNEAQ. The CDR3 here is CASSFERGGENIQYF. For the CDR3, the DNA is TGTGCCAGCAGCTTCGAGCGGGGGGGCGAAAACATTCAGTACTTC.

The J gene is TRBJ1-2, the V gene TRBV5-1, with D tentatively TRBD1 (6 bases). Trimming shortened V by 3 bases and J by 4 bases, and 10 bases separated the two germline ends. Germline CDR1 is SGHRS and CDR2 is YFSETQ. This CDR3 region has 13 residues. The chain's CDR3 is CASSSGQPYGYTF. The CDR3 DNA sequence: TGCGCCAGCAGCTCCGGACAGCCCTATGGCTACACCTTC. Variable domain in full (rest from reference TRBV5-1 and TRBJ1-2): KAGVTQTPRYLIKTRGQQVTLSCSPISGHRSVSWYQQTPGQGLQFLFEYFSETQRNKGNFPGRFSGRQFSNSRSEMNVSTLELGDSALYLCASSSGQPYGYTFGSGTRLTVV.

The table lists this clone with a few counts. The CDR3 is CASSLVGGAYNEQFF. The CDR3 DNA reads as TGTGCCAGCAGCTTGGTCGGGGGGGCCTACAATGAGCAGTTCTTC. This chain connects TRBV5-4 to TRBJ2-1, with TRBD2 matching 8 bases. Per germline, CDR1 SGHNT and CDR2 YYREEE (reference sequence). The CDR3 is 15 amino acids. Losses at the gene ends were 0 bases for V and 2 bases for J; bases not matched to a gene: 1.

The rearrangement uses TRBV2 and TRBJ1-2; no clear D. CDR1 and CDR2 (germline): SNHLY, FYNNEI. The V gene lost 0 bases and the J gene lost 4 bases, with 21 bases spanning the gap. The CDR3 totals 18 residues. The CDR3 coding sequence is TGTGCCAGCAGTGAAGCGCGGGCAGTACCTGGGCTCTCCTATGGCTACACCTTC. This translates into CASSEARAVPGLSYGYTF.

This clone was observed a few times. The chain links TRBV4-1 to TRBJ2-1; TRBD1 might be the D (5 bases). The CDR3 is 16 amino acids. Trimming removed 4 bases at V and 5 bases at J, with 18 bases between. CDR1 is MGHRA and CDR2 is YSYEKL in the germline V gene. CDR3: CASSLGFGAQHNEQFF. For the CDR3, the DNA is TGCGCCAGCAGCCTCGGATTTGGGGCCCAACACAATGAGCAGTTCTTC.

V gene TRBV4-1 combines with J gene TRBJ2-2; 8 bases match TRBD2. Trimming took 2 bases from V and 5 from J; bases not matched to a gene: 1. The CDR3 is 14 residues long. Per the germline V gene, CDR1 is MGHRA and CDR2 is YSYEKL. CDR3 nucleotide sequence: TGCGCCAGCAGCCAATTAGCGGGAACCGGGGAGCTGTTTTTT. This gives the protein CASSQLAGTGELFF.

The count of this clone is one. J is TRBJ2-1 and V is TRBV5-1, with D perhaps TRBD2 (7 bases). Trimming stripped 5 bases from V and 12 bases from J, with 15 bases between. CDR3 size: 12 residues. Germline V gene data show CDR1 as SGHRS and CDR2 as YFSETQ. CDR3 coding DNA: TGCGCCAGCAGGGGAGGGGAAGGGGGGCAGTTCTTC. The encoded protein is CASRGGEGGQFF.